The 10 T cell receptor beta chains below were found in one sample sequenced in a study of Graves' ophthalmopathy and Graves' hyperthyroidism. The sequenced template was RNA, covering the TCR beta CDR3 region. The library came from an HTBI-primed first-round RT-PCR and a second-round multiplex PCR. In TCRdb, the multiplex PCR reads were re-called with MiXCR into one record per CDR3 protein. In the table there are some 1.1 million distinct CDR3 sequences, about two fifths of which are singletons. Sample: peripheral blood or thyroid tissue (not recorded which). The receptors come from an adult man with Graves' hyperthyroidism.

This clonotype was detected many times. V is TRBV7-9 and J is TRBJ2-5; 10 nucleotides align to TRBD1. CDR3 size: 14 residues. The germline gives CDR1 SEHNR, CDR2 FQNEAQ (reference sequence). CDR3: CALGRDRGQETQYF. CDR3 bases: TGTGCACTCGGACGGGACAGGGGACAAGAGACCCAGTACTTC.

The genes are TRBV4-1 and TRBJ2-7; no reliable D call. There are 15 residues in the CDR3. The germline V gene has CDR1 MGHRA and CDR2 YSYEKL. The V and J ends lost 0 bases and 2 bases respectively, with 11 bases between them. CDR3 nucleotides: TGCGCCAGCAGCCAAGATTTGGGAATCACCTACGAGCAGTACTTC. Residues: CASSQDLGITYEQYF.

In its sample, this clonotype was seen a few times. The chain links TRBV28 to TRBJ2-7; no definite D call. The germline gives CDR1 MDHEN, CDR2 SYDVKM. The germline V and J ends were trimmed by 2 bases and 3 bases, with 17 bases remaining between them. The CDR3 consists of 16 residues. This CDR3 reads CASSLPDLTQRYEQYF. CDR3 DNA sequence: TGTGCCAGCAGTTTACCAGACTTAACCCAGCGCTACGAGCAGTACTTC.

This clonotype was seen at least ten times. The CDR3 is CASSLAPGGNQPQHF. The CDR3, as DNA: TGCGCCAGCAGCTTGGCGCCAGGGGGCAATCAGCCCCAGCATTTT. J is TRBJ1-5 and V is TRBV5-1, with D possibly matching TRBD1 (6 bases). The CDR3 totals 15 residues. Trimming pared 0 bases from V and 2 bases from J, leaving 9 bases between. Germline CDR1 and CDR2: SGHRS and YFSETQ.

About this clonotype itself: The junction does not match germline at one end; this may be a read error. The V and J genes are TRBV10-3 and TRBJ2-7; TRBD1 might be the D (6 bases). The CDR3 sequence is 14 residues long. Germline V gene sequence: CDR1 ENHRY, CDR2 SYGVKD. The CDR3 protein is CASSFQGSSYEQYF. DNA of the CDR3: TGTGCCAGCAGTTTCCAGGGGAGCTCCTACGAGCAGTACTTC.

This clonotype was recorded many times. V gene TRBV13 combines with J gene TRBJ1-6, with D possibly TRBD1 on 5 matching bases. The germline CDR1 and CDR2 sequences are PRHDT and FYEKMQ (reference sequence). The V gene lost 7 bases and the J gene lost 7 bases, with 14 bases spanning the gap. The CDR3 is 14 amino acids. In nucleotides, the CDR3 is TGTGCCAGCAAGGCGCGGGGGAACAATTCACCCCTCCACTTT. Translation gives CASKARGNNSPLHF.

This clonotype was seen ten or more times. The CDR3 DNA follows: TGCAGTGCTAGAGGGGGGGCAGGTAGTATGAACACTGAAGCTTTCTTT. Translation gives CSARGGAGSMNTEAFF. The chain uses TRBV20-1 and TRBJ1-1; possibly TRBD1 for D (6 bases). This CDR3 spans 16 amino acids. The germline V and J ends were trimmed by 1 base and 0 bases, with 15 bases remaining between them. Germline V gene data show CDR1 as DFQATT and CDR2 as SNEGSKA (reference sequence).

V is TRBV7-3 and J is TRBJ1-5, with D maybe TRBD1 (6 bases). Deletions cut 2 bases from V and 8 bases from J, with 19 bases between. Germline V gene sequence: CDR1 SGHTA, CDR2 FQGTGA. This CDR3 region has 16 residues. The CDR3 region has the DNA TGTGCCAGCAGCTTAGTATGGACAGAGGGTCGAGAGCCCCAGCATTTT. This sequence encodes CASSLVWTEGREPQHF.

This clonotype was observed many times. The V call is TRBV2, the J call TRBJ1-1, with D possibly being TRBD1 (5 bases). The CDR3 is 13 residues long. Per the germline V gene, CDR1 is SNHLY and CDR2 is FYNNEI. Trimming left V 6 bases short and J 3 bases short, with 11 bases between. The CDR3 nucleotides read TGTGCCAGCAGGATTGGGGGGGACACTGAAGCTTTCTTT. It yields the protein CASRIGGDTEAFF.

This clonotype was seen more than once but under ten times. The genes are TRBV5-1 and TRBJ1-3; D call uncertain. V was shortened by 7 bases and J by 0 bases, with 11 bases between the two germline ends. This CDR3 has 14 amino acids. Germline V gene lookup returns CDR1 SGHRS and CDR2 YFSETQ. This CDR3 is CASHRGGSGNTIYF. DNA of the CDR3: TGCGCCAGCCACCGAGGCGGCTCTGGAAACACCATATATTTT.